This T cell receptor beta chain is drawn from a study of T cell changes during pregnancy in multiple sclerosis. The CDR3 loop spans 16 amino acids. Germline V gene data show CDR1 as MNHEY and CDR2 as SMNVEV (reference sequence). V gave up 6 bases and J gave up 0 bases; unmatched junction bases: 7. This clone was recorded once. Repertoires were generated with immunoSEQ multiplex PCR, while TCRdb's copy carries only in-frame clones and drops some. The sample comprises about 50,000 clones, about 90% of which are singletons, and roughly a tenth rests with the top ten. V gene TRBV27 combines with J gene TRBJ2-1; the match to TRBD2 covers 8 bases. This TCR was recovered from a female donor with multiple sclerosis, enrolled in a pregnancy study. Sequencing was performed on CD8+ T cells from peripheral blood mononuclear cells, taken after pregnancy. The CDR3 nucleotides are TGTGCCAGCAGACCCGAACTAGCGGACTCCTACAATGAGCAGTTCTTC. Translated: CASRPELADSYNEQFF.